The sequence of this TCR beta chain was determined in a study of cytomegalovirus exposure and HLA in healthy donors. Study in general: Tens of millions of unique TCRs, all from HLA-typed donors, were included in an early release of the data.

Study results and limitations: As was reported, the HLA-A and HLA-B alleles of most subjects were accurately predicted from TCR beta sequences. Common viral pathogens were later found to be apparently linked to several of the most significant clusters.

This clone was seen just once. The antigen is unknown. This CDR3 contains 15 residues. Per the germline V gene, CDR1 is MNHEY and CDR2 is SMNVEV (reference sequence). V was pared by 3 bases and J by 3 bases, with 5 bases of the junction left unmatched. The PCR employed 60 Vbeta primers together with 13 Jbeta primers. The assay was immunoSEQ multiplex PCR, and TCRdb's table has in-frame clones only and misses some. Among some 140,000 clones listed, over 70% were seen once. The sample comprised PBMCs. The rearrangement uses TRBV27 and TRBJ2-1, with 7 bases identical to TRBD2. The clonotype was recovered from a man between 18 and 35 years old in good health and CMV-seronegative. The CDR3 is CASSLGTTIYNEQFF. In DNA, the CDR3 is TGTGCCAGCAGTTTGGGGACTACTATCTACAATGAGCAGTTCTTC.